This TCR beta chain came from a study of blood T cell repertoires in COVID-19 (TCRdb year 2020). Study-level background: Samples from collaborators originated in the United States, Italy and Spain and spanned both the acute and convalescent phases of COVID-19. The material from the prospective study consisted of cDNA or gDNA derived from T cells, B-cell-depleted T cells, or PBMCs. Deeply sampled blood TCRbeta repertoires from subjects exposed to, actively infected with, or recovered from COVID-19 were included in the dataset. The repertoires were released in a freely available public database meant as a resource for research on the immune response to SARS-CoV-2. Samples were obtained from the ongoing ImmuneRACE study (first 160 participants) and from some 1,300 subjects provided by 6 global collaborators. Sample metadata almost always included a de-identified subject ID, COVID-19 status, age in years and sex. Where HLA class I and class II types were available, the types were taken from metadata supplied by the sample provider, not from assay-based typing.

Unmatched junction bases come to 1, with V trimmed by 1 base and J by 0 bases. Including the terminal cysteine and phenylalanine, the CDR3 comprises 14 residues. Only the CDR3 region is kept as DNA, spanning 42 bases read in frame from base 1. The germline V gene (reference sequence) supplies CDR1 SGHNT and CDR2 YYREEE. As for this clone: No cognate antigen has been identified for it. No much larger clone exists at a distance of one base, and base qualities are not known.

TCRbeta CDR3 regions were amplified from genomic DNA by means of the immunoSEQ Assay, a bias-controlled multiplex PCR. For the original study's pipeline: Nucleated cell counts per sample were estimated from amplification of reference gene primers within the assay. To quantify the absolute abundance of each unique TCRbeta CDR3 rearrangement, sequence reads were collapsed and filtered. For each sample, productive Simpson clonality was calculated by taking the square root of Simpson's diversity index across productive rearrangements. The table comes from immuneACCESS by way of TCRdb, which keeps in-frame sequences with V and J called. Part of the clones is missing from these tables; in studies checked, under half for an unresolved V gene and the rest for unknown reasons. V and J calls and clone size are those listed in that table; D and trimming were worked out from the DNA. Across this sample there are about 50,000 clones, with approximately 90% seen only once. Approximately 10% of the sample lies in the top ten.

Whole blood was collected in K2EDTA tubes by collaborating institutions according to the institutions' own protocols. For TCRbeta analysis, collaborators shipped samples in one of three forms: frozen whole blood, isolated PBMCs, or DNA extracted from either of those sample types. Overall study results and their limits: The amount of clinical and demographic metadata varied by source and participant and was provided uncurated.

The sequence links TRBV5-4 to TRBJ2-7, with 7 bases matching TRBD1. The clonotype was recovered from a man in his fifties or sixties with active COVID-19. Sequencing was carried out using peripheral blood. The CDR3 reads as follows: CASSLRTGSYEQYF. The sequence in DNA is TGTGCCAGCAGCTTGCGGACAGGCTCCTACGAGCAGTACTTC.